This entry is about one TCR beta chain. The data belong to a study of blood T cell repertoires in COVID-19. The overall study: PBMCs, B-cell-depleted T cells, or T cells were the source of the cDNA or gDNA that made up the material.

The CDR3 covers 16 residues. The protocol was immunoSEQ multiplex PCR, while the TCRdb copy is restricted to in-frame clones and leaves out a portion. The sample lists fewer than 350,000 clones; roughly 90% were seen once. The receptor's source is a woman aged 25 to 39 with COVID-19, enrolled during active disease. This chain connects TRBV21-1 to TRBJ2-7; TRBD1 is the table's D call and was not checked against the DNA. TRBV21-1 is a pseudogene. The sequencing sample was made of peripheral blood. CDR3 loop: CASSKTATGGCYEQYF. As DNA, the CDR3 is TGTGCCAGCAGCAAAACGGCGACAGGGGGCTGCTACGAGCAGTACTTC.